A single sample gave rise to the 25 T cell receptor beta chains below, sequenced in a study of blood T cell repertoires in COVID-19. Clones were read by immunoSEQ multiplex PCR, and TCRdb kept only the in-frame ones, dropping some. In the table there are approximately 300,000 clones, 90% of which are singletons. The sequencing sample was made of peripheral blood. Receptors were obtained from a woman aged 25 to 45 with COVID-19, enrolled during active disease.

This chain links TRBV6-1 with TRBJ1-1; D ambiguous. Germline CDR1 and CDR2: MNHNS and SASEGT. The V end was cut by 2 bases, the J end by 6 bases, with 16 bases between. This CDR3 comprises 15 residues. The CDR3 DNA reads TGTGCCAGCAGTGAAATCGGCAACCTGGGCGCTGAAGCTTTCTTT. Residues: CASSEIGNLGAEAFF.

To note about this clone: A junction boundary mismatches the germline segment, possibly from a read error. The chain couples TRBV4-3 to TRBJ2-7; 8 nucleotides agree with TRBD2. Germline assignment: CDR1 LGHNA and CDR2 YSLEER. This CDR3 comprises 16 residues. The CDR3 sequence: CANSQGTSGISYEQYF. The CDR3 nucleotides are TGCGCCAACAGCCAAGGAACTAGCGGAATCTCCTACGAGCAGTACTTC.

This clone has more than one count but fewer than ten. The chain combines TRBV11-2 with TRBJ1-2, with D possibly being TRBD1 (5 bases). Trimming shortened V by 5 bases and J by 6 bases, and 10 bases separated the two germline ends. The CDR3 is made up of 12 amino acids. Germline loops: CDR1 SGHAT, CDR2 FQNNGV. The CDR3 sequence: CASSPRGNGYTF. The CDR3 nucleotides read TGTGCCAGCAGCCCTAGGGGAAATGGCTACACCTTC.

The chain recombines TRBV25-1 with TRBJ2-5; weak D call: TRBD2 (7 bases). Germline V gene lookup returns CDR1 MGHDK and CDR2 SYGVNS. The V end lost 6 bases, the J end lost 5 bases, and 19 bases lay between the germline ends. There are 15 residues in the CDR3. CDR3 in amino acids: CASSPKGGATETQYF. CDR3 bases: TGTGCCAGCAGCCCCAAAGGGGGGGCAACGGAGACCCAGTACTTC. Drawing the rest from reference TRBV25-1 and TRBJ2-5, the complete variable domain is EADIYQTPRYLVIGTGKKITLECSQTMGHDKMYWYQQDPGMELHLIHYSYGVNSTEKGDLSSESTVSRIRTEHFPLTLESARPSHTSQYLCASSPKGGATETQYFGPGTRLLVL.

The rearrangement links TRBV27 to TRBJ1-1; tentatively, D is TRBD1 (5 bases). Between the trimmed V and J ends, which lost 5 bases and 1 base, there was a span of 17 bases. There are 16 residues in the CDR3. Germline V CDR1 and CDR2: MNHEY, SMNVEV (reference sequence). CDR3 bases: TGTGCCAGCAGTCCAACCGGGAGGGGACGGAACACTGAAGCTTTCTTT. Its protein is CASSPTGRGRNTEAFF.

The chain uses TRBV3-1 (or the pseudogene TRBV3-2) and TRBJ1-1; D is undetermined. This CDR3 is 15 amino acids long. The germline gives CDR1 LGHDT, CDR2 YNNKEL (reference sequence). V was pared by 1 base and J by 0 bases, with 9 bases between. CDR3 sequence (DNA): TGTGCCAGCAGCCAAGGCGCTTTTATGAACACTGAAGCTTTCTTT. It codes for CASSQGAFMNTEAFF.

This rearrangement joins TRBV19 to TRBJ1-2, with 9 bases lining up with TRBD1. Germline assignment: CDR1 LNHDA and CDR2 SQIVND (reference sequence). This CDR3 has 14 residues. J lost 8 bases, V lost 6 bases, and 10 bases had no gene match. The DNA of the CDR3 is TGTGCCAGTAGATCGACCGGGACAGGGTTGGGCTACACCTTC. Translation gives CASRSTGTGLGYTF. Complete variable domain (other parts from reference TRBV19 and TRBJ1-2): DGGITQSPKYLFRKEGQNVTLSCEQNLNHDAMYWYRQDPGQGLRLIYYSQIVNDFQKGDIAEGYSVSREKKESFPLTVTSAQKNPTAFYLCASRSTGTGLGYTFGSGTRLTVV.

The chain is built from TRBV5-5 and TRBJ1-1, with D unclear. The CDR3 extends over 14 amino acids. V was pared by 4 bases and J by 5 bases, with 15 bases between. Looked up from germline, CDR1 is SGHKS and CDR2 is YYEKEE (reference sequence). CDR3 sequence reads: CASSGRVAGTEAFF. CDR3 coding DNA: TGTGCCAGCAGCGGGAGGGTGGCGGGAACTGAAGCTTTCTTT.

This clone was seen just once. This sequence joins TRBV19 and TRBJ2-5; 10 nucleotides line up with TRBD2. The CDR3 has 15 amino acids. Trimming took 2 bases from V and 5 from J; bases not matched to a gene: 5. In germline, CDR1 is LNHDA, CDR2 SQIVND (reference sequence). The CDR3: CASSILAGVGETQYF. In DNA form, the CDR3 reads TGTGCCAGTAGTATACTAGCGGGAGTAGGTGAGACCCAGTACTTC.

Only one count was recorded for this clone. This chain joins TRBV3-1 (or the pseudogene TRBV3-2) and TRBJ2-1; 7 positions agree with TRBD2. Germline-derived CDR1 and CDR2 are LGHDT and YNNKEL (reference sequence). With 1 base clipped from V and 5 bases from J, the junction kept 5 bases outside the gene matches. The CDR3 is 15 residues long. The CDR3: CASSQGAGLNNEQFF. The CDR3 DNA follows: TGTGCCAGCAGCCAAGGAGCGGGACTGAACAATGAGCAGTTCTTC.

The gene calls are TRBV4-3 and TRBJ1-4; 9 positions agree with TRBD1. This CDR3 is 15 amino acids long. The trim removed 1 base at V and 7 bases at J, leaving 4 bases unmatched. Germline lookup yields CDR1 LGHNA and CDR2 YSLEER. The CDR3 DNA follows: TGCGCCAGCAGCCAAGGGACAGGGGCGTCTGAAAAACTGTTTTTT. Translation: CASSQGTGASEKLFF.

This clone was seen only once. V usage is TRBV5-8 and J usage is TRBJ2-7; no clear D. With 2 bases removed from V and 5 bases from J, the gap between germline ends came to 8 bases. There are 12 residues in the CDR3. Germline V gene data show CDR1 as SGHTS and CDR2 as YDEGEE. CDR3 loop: CASSLSRDEQYF. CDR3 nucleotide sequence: TGTGCCAGCAGCTTATCCCGAGACGAGCAGTACTTC.

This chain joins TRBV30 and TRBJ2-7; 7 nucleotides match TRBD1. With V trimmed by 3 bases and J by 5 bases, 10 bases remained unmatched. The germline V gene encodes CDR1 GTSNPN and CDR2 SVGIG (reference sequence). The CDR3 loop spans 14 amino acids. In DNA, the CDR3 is TGTGCCTGGAGAGGGGTAAGAGGGGGCAACGAGCAGTACTTC. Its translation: CAWRGVRGGNEQYF.

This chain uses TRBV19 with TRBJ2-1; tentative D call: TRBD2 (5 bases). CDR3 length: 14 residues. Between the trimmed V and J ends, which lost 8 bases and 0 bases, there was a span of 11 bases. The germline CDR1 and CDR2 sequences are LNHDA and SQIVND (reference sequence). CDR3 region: CASSTTSSYNEQFF. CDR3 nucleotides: TGTGCCAGTTCGACTACTAGCTCCTACAATGAGCAGTTCTTC.

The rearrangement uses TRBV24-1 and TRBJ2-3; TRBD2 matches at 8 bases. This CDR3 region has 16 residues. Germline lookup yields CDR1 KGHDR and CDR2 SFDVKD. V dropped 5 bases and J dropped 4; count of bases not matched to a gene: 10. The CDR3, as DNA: TGTGCCACCAGTGGACCCAGCGGGAGTGGGCCAGATACGCAGTATTTT. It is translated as CATSGPSGSGPDTQYF.

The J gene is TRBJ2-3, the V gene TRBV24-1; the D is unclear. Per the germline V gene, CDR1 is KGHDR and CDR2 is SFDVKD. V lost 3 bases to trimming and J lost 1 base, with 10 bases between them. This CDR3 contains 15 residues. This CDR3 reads CATSDPFFRTDTQYF. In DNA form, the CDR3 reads TGTGCCACCAGTGATCCCTTCTTCCGCACAGATACGCAGTATTTT.

CDR3 region: CASRLRSKNTEAFF. CDR3 sequence (DNA): TGTGCCAGCAGACTCCGTAGTAAGAACACTGAAGCTTTCTTT. The chain carries TRBV6-5 and TRBJ1-1; D unclear. Trimming took 6 bases from V and 1 from J, leaving 12 bases between them. Looked up from germline, CDR1 is MNHEY and CDR2 is SVGAGI. This CDR3 region has 14 residues.

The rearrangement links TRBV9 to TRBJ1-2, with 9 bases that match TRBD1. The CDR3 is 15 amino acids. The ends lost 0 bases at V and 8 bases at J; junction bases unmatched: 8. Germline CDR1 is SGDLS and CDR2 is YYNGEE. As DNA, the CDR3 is TGTGCCAGCAGCGTAGATACAGGGGGCGCGATCGGCTACACCTTC. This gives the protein CASSVDTGGAIGYTF. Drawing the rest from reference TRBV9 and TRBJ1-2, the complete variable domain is DSGVTQTPKHLITATGQRVTLRCSPRSGDLSVYWYQQSLDQGLQFLIQYYNGEERAKGNILERFSAQQFPDLHSELNLSSLELGDSALYFCASSVDTGGAIGYTFGSGTRLTVV.

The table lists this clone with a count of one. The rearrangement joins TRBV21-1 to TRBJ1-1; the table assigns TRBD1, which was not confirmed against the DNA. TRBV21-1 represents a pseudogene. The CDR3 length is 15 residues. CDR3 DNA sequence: TGTGCCAGCAGCCATGACAGGGGGGTAAGGGCTGAAGCTTTCTTT. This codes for CASSHDRGVRAEAFF.

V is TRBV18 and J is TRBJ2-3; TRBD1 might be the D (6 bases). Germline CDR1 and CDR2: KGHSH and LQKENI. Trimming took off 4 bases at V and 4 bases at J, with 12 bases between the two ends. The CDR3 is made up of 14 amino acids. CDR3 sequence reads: CASSRAGAADTQYF. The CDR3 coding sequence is TGTGCCAGCTCACGCGCAGGGGCCGCAGATACGCAGTATTTT.

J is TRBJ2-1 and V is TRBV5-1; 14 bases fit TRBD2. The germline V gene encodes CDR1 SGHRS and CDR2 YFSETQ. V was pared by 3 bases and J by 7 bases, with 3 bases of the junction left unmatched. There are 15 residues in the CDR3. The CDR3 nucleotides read TGCGCCAGCAGCTCCGGGACTAGCGGGAGTAATGAGCAGTTCTTC. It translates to CASSSGTSGSNEQFF.

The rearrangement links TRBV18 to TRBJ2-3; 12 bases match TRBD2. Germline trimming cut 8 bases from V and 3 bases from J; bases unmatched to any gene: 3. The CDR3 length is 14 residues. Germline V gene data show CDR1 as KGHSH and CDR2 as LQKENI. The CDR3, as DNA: TGTGCCAGCGTGACTAGCGGGAGAACAGATACGCAGTATTTT. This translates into CASVTSGRTDTQYF.

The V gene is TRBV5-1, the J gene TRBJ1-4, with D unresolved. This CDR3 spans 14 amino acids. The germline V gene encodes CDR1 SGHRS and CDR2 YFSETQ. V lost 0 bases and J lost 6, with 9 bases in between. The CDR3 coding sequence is TGCGCCAGCAGCTTGGGGGCCGGGGATGAAAAACTGTTTTTT. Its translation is CASSLGAGDEKLFF.

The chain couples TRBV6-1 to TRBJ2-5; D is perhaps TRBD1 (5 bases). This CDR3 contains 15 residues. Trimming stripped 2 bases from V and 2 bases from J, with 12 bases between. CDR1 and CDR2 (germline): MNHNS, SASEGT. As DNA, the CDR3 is TGTGCCAGCAGTGAAAGTGTAAGACAGCAAGAGACCCAGTACTTC. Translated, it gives CASSESVRQQETQYF.

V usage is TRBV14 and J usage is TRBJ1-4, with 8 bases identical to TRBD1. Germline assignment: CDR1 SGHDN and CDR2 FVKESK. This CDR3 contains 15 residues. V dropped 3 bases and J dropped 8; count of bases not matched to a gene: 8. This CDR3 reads CASSQRTGLREKLFF. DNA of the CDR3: TGTGCCAGCAGCCAGAGGACAGGGTTGAGAGAAAAACTGTTTTTT.